This T cell receptor beta chain comes out of a study of molecular identifiers for immune sequencing clone quantification. General study findings and limits: Whereas naive cells kept under 1% of molecules in clones above 20 RNA copies, such clones held over 98% in effectors.

V lost 1 base to trimming and J lost 8 bases; unmatched junction nucleotides: 8. Per the germline V gene, CDR1 is DFQATT and CDR2 is SNEGSKA (reference sequence). This CDR3 has 16 amino acids. The naive CD8 libraries originated from between about 18,000 and 1,000,000 sorted cells and drew on 10%, 30% or 50% RNA. Regarding this clonotype: Its antigen is unidentified.

Each CDR3 protein gets one entry after TCRdb re-called the PCR reads with MiXCR. The top ten clones hold about 0.8% of a sample with a few hundred thousand distinct CDR3 sequences, about 20% of them seen once. The source of this sequence is a human donor in good health. Some libraries in this study had Jurkat cell RNA spiked in. This rearrangement joins TRBV20-1 to TRBJ2-1; TRBD2 matches 13 bases. The sequenced sample was naive CD8+ T cells from blood, with Jurkat cell RNA spiked in. The subset denotes: FACS-sorted CD8+CD4-CCR7+CD45RA+ naive T cells. The CDR3 nucleotides are TGCAGTGCTAGAGTACACTGGACTAGCGGGAGCCATGAGCAGTTCTTC. This translates into CSARVHWTSGSHEQFF.